The TCR beta chain under discussion was sequenced for a study of chemoradiotherapy in HPV16-positive cancers. Study-wide findings and caveats: Candidate HPV-specific clones and E7-related TCR motifs grew in tumor during treatment.

CDR3 length equals 14 residues. Germline-derived CDR1 and CDR2 are KGHSH and LQKENI. V lost 0 bases, J lost 6 bases, and 11 bases lay in between. Comment on this clone: The antigen remains unidentified.

The assay was immunoSEQ multiplex PCR, and TCRdb's table has in-frame clones only and misses some. The sample shows under 3,500 clones, around 90% of them seen only once. Repertoires were sampled repeatedly during chemoradiotherapy. This chain links TRBV18 with TRBJ1-1; D unresolved. The sequence derives from a human donor with HPV-associated anogenital cancer. The sequenced sample was tumor tissue, obtained from a patient who underwent chemoradiotherapy. The CDR3 DNA is TGTGCCAGCTCACCACCGTCCGGTTTCTCTGAAGCTTTCTTT. Translated: CASSPPSGFSEAFF.